The clone carrying this T cell receptor (beta chain) has just a few counts. The antigen remains undetermined. A much larger clone lies a single base off, so this may be a read error. A single record per CDR3 protein comes from TCRdb applying MiXCR to the reads. Here the sample spans over 300,000 distinct CDR3 sequences, more than 9% being singletons. This entry belongs to a study of T cell repertoires in cytomegalovirus infection. Background on the study: It was the public TCR beta signatures that indicated both CMV infection and matching HLA type.

Whole-study results and caveats: Accumulated public TCR beta family frequency recognized individuals carrying CMV together with the relevant HLA. HLA-C-restricted CMV-specific TCR beta clonotypes were dominant in the ex vivo response.

Looked up from germline, CDR1 is SGHTA and CDR2 is FQGNSA. CDR3 length: 15 residues. Sample: PBMCs. This TCR was recovered from a human donor in good health (CMV status not recorded). Some clones in this sample may be carry-over from other donors' samples. The chain has TRBV7-2 and TRBJ2-7; D might be TRBD1 (5 bases). Here the CDR3 DNA reads TGTGCCAGCGGCTTAGTAGGACAAAGCTCCTACGAGCAGTACTTC. Translation: CASGLVGQSSYEQYF.